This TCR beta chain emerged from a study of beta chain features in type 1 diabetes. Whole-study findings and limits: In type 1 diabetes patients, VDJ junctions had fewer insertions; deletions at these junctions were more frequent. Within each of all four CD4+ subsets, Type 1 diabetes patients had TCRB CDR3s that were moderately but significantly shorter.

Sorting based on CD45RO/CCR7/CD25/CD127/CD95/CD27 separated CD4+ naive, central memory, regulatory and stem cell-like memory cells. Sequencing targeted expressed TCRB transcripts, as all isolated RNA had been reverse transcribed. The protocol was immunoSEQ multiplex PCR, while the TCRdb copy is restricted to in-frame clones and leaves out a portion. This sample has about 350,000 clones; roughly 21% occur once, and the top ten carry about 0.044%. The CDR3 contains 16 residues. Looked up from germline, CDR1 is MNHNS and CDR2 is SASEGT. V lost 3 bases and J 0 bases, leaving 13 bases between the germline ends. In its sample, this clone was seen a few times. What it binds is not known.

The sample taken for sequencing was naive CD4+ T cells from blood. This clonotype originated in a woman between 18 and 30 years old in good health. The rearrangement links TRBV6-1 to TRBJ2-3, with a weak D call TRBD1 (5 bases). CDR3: CASSELPTVSTDTQYF. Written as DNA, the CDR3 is TGTGCCAGCAGTGAGCTGCCGACAGTTAGCACAGATACGCAGTATTTT.